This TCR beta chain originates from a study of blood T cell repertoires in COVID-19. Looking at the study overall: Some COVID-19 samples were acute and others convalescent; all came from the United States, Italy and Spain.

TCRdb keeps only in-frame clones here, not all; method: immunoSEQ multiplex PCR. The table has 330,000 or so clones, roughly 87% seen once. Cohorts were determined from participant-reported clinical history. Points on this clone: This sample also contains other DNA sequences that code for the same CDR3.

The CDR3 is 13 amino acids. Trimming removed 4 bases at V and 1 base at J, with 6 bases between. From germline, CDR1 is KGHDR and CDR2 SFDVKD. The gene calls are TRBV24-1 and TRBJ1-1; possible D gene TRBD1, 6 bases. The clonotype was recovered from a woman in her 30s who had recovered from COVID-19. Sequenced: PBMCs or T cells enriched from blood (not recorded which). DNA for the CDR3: TGTGCCACCAGTGACAGGGGGAACACTGAAGCTTTCTTT. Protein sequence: CATSDRGNTEAFF.